This T cell receptor beta chain comes out of a study of PD-1 blockade in classical Hodgkin lymphoma. General observations from the study: Among the patients, those starting nivolumab under 1 year after ASCT were excluded. CD4+ TCR diversity rose significantly by C4D1, and CD8+ TCR diversity did not. Complete responders matched newly diagnosed patients in baseline diversity. Newly diagnosed patients were reported to exhibit reduced baseline TCR diversity relative to healthy donors.

On this clone: Its specificity is not known.

The germline V gene encodes CDR1 ENHRY and CDR2 SYGVKD. The CDR3 runs 12 residues. The V gene lost 5 bases and the J gene lost 3 bases, with 6 bases spanning the gap. Following autologous stem cell transplantation, relapse occurred in every patient, and exposure to brentuximab vedotin varied. The method was immunoSEQ multiplex PCR; TCRdb's version includes in-frame clones alone and lacks a portion of them. The sample holds over 85,000 clones, roughly 76% seen once. The sequencing here drew on peripheral blood mononuclear cells (PBMCs), taken before the second cycle of nivolumab. The chain is built from TRBV10-3 and TRBJ2-3; D remains unclear. The sequence derives from a human donor with classical Hodgkin lymphoma. CDR3 sequence reads: CAISLETDTQYF. The CDR3 region has the DNA TGTGCCATCAGTCTAGAGACAGATACGCAGTATTTT.